The rows below give T cell receptor beta chains drawn from one sample of a study of identical twins. TCRdb ran MiXCR on the 5' RACE reads and lists one entry per CDR3 protein. The sample holds approximately 410,000 distinct CDR3 sequences; 18% are singletons and the top ten take more than 10%. What was sequenced was naive T cells sorted from blood. These receptors all come from a man aged 45-65 years in good health. The CDR3 runs from the conserved cysteine through the conserved F or W. The D gene is left open where the match is weak. Clone size is stated in some rows and not others, as once, few, many or a class when expanded.

cdr3_nt cdr3_aa v_call clone_size cdr3_length d_call j_call
TGTGCCAGCAGCTTGTTGTCGGGGATCGGCGAGCAGTACTTC CASSLLSGIGEQYF TRBV5-6 - 14 - TRBJ2-7
TGCAGCATCCGACGGGGGGGGATCGGCACTGAAGCTTTCTTT CSIRRGGIGTEAFF TRBV29-1 - 14 - TRBJ1-1
TGTGCCAGCAGTGAATCCGGCGTTTACGAGCAGTACTTC CASSESGVYEQYF TRBV25-1 many 13 - TRBJ2-7
TGTGCCAGCTCACCACCGACAGGGGAAGAGACCCAGTACTTC CASSPPTGEETQYF TRBV18 - 14 TRBD1 TRBJ2-5
TGCAGTGCCCCGAGTTGGGAGACCCAGTACTTC CSAPSWETQYF TRBV20-1 - 11 - TRBJ2-5
TGTGCCACCAGCAACGGTCAGGGTGAACATTCCGGGGAGCTGTTTTTT CATSNGQGEHSGELFF TRBV15 - 16 - TRBJ2-2
TGTGCCATCGGCAGGACTAGCGGGAGAATTGGGACCGGCTACGAGCAGTACTTC CAIGRTSGRIGTGYEQYF TRBV10-3 - 18 TRBD2 TRBJ2-7
TGCGCCAGCAGCCAAGAACCCCACGGCGGGCGGGAGACCCAGTACTTC CASSQEPHGGRETQYF TRBV4-3 - 16 - TRBJ2-5
TGTGCCAGCAGCTTAGCTGCCTCTGTTTCTCTCCTAGCGGGCTCCTACGAGCAGTACTTC CASSLAASVSLLAGSYEQYF TRBV7-2 once 20 TRBD2 TRBJ2-7
TGCAGTGCGGAAAGGACGGCGCAGTACTTC CSAERTAQYF TRBV20-1 - 10 - TRBJ2-5
TGTGCCAGCAGTGGGCAAAACTACGAGCAGTACTTC CASSGQNYEQYF TRBV2 - 12 - TRBJ2-7
TGTGCCAGCACCGGGACAGGGCTCTACGAGCAGTACTTC CASTGTGLYEQYF TRBV6-2/TRBV6-3 - 13 TRBD1 TRBJ2-7
TGTGCCAGCAGTGAACAGGGGAATTCACCCCTCCACTTT CASSEQGNSPLHF TRBV25-1 many 13 - TRBJ1-6
TGCGCCAGCAGCCAAGTTGGGGGTACCGGGGAGCTGTTTTTT CASSQVGGTGELFF TRBV4-3 - 14 - TRBJ2-2
TGCGCCAGCAGCCTTGAGGGGGGGCTTACCGGGGAGCTGTTTTTT CASSLEGGLTGELFF TRBV5-1 - 15 - TRBJ2-2
TGCGCCAGCAGCCTCCAGACAGGAACCACAGATACGCAGTATTTT CASSLQTGTTDTQYF TRBV5-1 few 15 - TRBJ2-3
TGCGCCAGCCGGCGTGGTTTCGGCGAGACCCAGTACTTC CASRRGFGETQYF TRBV5-1 - 13 - TRBJ2-5
TGTGCCAGCAGCTTATACGGGCTAGCGGGAGGGCCGGTCGGGGAGCTGTTTTTT CASSLYGLAGGPVGELFF TRBV11-2 - 18 TRBD2 TRBJ2-2
TGTGCCACCAGTGTGGGCACATTGAATGAGCAGTTCTTC CATSVGTLNEQFF TRBV24-1 - 13 - TRBJ2-1
TGTGCCAGCAGCATCCCAGGCAGGTCGAGATACAATGAGCAGTTCTTC CASSIPGRSRYNEQFF TRBV21-1 - 16 - TRBJ2-1
TGTGCCAGCAGCTTGACGGGAGGGGGTACAGATACGCAGTATTTT CASSLTGGGTDTQYF TRBV7-6 many 15 TRBD2 TRBJ2-3
TGTGCCAGCAGTTTCCAGGGGGCGAGTTCACCCCTCCACTTT CASSFQGASSPLHF TRBV12-3/TRBV12-4 many 14 TRBD1 TRBJ1-6
TGCGCCAGCAGCCAAGTTGCAGGGGCGGTCGGGGAGCTGTTTTTT CASSQVAGAVGELFF TRBV4-3 many 15 - TRBJ2-2
TGTGCCAGCACTATAGGAGACAGGGGTGGCACAGATACGCAGTATTTT CASTIGDRGGTDTQYF TRBV6-2/TRBV6-3 - 16 TRBD1 TRBJ2-3
TGCAGTGCTAGAAAACTAGCCTACAATGAGCAGTTCTTC CSARKLAYNEQFF TRBV20-1 - 13 - TRBJ2-1
TGTGCCAGCAGCTTTGGGGCGGGAGCTAATGAGCAGTTCTTC CASSFGAGANEQFF TRBV7-9 few 14 TRBD2 TRBJ2-1
TGCAGCGTTGTGGGATTAGGGAACACCGGGGAGCTGTTTTTT CSVVGLGNTGELFF TRBV29-1 few 14 - TRBJ2-2
TGTGCCATCAGACTCCGCCAGTCGGGAGGGGGCACTGAAGCTTTCTTT CAIRLRQSGGGTEAFF TRBV10-3 few 16 - TRBJ1-1
TGCGCCAGCAGCAAGAATTTAGCGGGAGGGGGTCAAGAGACCCAGTACTTC CASSKNLAGGGQETQYF TRBV5-1 few 17 TRBD2 TRBJ2-5
TGCAGTGCTAGGCTCGACAGCGTCAGCGGCAATCAGCCCCAGCATTTT CSARLDSVSGNQPQHF TRBV20-1 - 16 - TRBJ1-5
TGTGCCAGCAGCTCGACCGGGTCGGGTTATGGCTACACCTTC CASSSTGSGYGYTF TRBV4-2 - 14 - TRBJ1-2
TGCAGTGCAGAAACTACTAGCGGGACCTACGGAAGCTCCTACAATGAGCAGTTCTTC CSAETTSGTYGSSYNEQFF TRBV20-1 few 19 TRBD2 TRBJ2-1
TGTGCCAGCAGCCTGGAAGAGGGGCGCAGCAGCACAGATACGCAGTATTTT CASSLEEGRSSTDTQYF TRBV5-6 - 17 - TRBJ2-3
TGCAGCGTTGTGGGTCGGGACACGCAGTCGGCTGAAGCTTTCTTT CSVVGRDTQSAEAFF TRBV29-1 many 15 - TRBJ1-1
TGTGCCAGCAGTTTAGGGGGGACAGGGGGCTCCGAGCAGTACTTC CASSLGGTGGSEQYF TRBV12-3/TRBV12-4 few 15 TRBD1 TRBJ2-7
TGCAGTGCTAGAGTCATCAGCAGGGGGAGGCCAGATACGCAGTATTTT CSARVISRGRPDTQYF TRBV20-1 - 16 - TRBJ2-3
TGCGCCAGCAGCTTGGACCTCCCGGGGGACGAGCAGTACTTC CASSLDLPGDEQYF TRBV5-1 many 14 - TRBJ2-7
TGTGCCAGCAGCGTAAATAGGGGGACCGCTTTCTACGAGCAGTACTTC CASSVNRGTAFYEQYF TRBV7-8 - 16 - TRBJ2-7
TGCGCCAGCAGCCAAGATAGGGTTCGGCTGTTTTTT CASSQDRVRLFF TRBV4-1 - 12 - TRBJ1-4
TGTGCCAGCAGCCAATGGGGTGAGCAGTTCTTC CASSQWGEQFF TRBV6-5 few 11 - TRBJ2-1
TGCAGTGCTAGCAGGGCGTCCCGCACAGATACGCAGTATTTT CSASRASRTDTQYF TRBV20-1 many 14 - TRBJ2-3
TGCAGTGCTAGAGGAACGGTACCGGGACAGGGGGCGACCAATGAGCAGTTCTTC CSARGTVPGQGATNEQFF TRBV20-1 once 18 TRBD1 TRBJ2-1
TGTGCCAGCAGCCCCGGACCCCCGGGATACACAGATACGCAGTATTTT CASSPGPPGYTDTQYF TRBV7-2 few 16 - TRBJ2-3
TGTGCCAGCAGCGGCGTCCCGGGAAGCGAGGAGACCCAGTACTTC CASSGVPGSEETQYF TRBV7-2 - 15 - TRBJ2-5
TGTGCCACCAGCAGGCCCGGGAGGTCTGGGGCCAACGTCCTGACTTTC CATSRPGRSGANVLTF TRBV15 - 16 TRBD2 TRBJ2-6
TGTGCCAGCAGTGAAGCCGGGGGCTGGTACGAGCAGTACTTC CASSEAGGWYEQYF TRBV6-1 many 14 - TRBJ2-7
TGTGCCATCAGTGAGCCGGGACTAGCGGGGGTGTCCACAGATACGCAGTATTTT CAISEPGLAGVSTDTQYF TRBV10-3 - 18 TRBD2 TRBJ2-3
TGTGCCAGCAATTTGCTTCCGGGAGGTACTGAAGCTTTCTTT CASNLLPGGTEAFF TRBV6-5 - 14 - TRBJ1-1
TGCAGCGTGAGGGACGGGGGATCCTACGAGCAGTACTTC CSVRDGGSYEQYF TRBV29-1 - 13 - TRBJ2-7
TGTGCCAGCATGGGATACAGAGTTAACTATGGCTACACCTTC CASMGYRVNYGYTF TRBV6-1 few 14 - TRBJ1-2
TGTGCCAGCAGCTTCGTTCTGGGTGAGCAGTTCTTC CASSFVLGEQFF TRBV7-2 many 12 - TRBJ2-1
TGCAGTGCTAGAGATCCAGACTACAATGAGCAGTTCTTC CSARDPDYNEQFF TRBV20-1 few 13 - TRBJ2-1
TGCAGTGCTAGGAGGGACAGGGGAAACATTCAGTACTTC CSARRDRGNIQYF TRBV20-1 - 13 TRBD1 TRBJ2-4
TGTGCCAGCAGTTCCCTTGCCCGGGACTACAAAAACATTCAGTACTTC CASSSLARDYKNIQYF TRBV27 few 16 TRBD2 TRBJ2-4